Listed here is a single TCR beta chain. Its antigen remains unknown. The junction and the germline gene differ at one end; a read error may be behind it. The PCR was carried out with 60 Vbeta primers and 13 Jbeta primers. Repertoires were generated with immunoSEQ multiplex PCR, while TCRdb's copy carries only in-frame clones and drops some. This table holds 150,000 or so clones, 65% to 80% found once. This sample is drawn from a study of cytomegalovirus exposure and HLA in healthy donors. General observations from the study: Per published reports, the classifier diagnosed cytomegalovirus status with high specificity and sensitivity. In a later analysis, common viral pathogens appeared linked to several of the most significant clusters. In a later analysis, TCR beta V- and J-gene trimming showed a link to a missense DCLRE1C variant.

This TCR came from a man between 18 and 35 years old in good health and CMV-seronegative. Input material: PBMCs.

The CDR3 DNA is TGTGCCAGCAGTTTTAATGGGGCCAACGGCCTGACTTTC. It specifies CASSFNGANGLTF. This rearrangement joins TRBV28 to TRBJ2-6; possible D gene TRBD1, 5 bases. This CDR3 has 13 residues. The germline gives CDR1 MDHEN, CDR2 SYDVKM. Using reference TRBV28 and TRBJ2-6 for the parts outside the CDR3, the full variable domain is DVKVTQSSRYLVKRTGEKVFLECVQDMDHENMFWYRQDPGLGLRLIYFSYDVKMKEKGDIPEGYSVSREKKERFSLILESASTNQTSMYLCASSFNGANGLTFGAGSRLTVL.